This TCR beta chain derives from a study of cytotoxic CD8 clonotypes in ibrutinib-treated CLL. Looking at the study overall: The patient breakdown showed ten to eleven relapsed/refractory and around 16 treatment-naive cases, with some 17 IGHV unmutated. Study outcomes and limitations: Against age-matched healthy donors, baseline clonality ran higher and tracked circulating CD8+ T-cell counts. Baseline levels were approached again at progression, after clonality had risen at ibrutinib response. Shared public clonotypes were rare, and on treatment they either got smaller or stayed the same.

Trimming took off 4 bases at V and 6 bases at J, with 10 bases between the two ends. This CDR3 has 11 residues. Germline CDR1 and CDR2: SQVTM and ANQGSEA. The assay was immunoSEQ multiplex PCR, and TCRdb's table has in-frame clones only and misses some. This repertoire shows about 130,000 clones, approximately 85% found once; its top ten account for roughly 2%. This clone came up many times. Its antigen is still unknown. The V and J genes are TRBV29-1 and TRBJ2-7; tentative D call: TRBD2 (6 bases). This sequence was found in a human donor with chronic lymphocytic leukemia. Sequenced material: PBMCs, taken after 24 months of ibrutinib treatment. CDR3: CSVVTSREQYF. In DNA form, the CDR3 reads TGCAGCGTTGTGACTAGTCGCGAGCAGTACTTC.